The 14 T cell receptor beta chains reported below all come from one sample, sequenced in a study of blood T cell repertoires in COVID-19. Profiling relied on immunoSEQ multiplex PCR, and the TCRdb table lists in-frame clones only, not all of them. Of roughly 370,000 clones listed, approximately 90% are singletons. The sample taken for sequencing was PBMCs or T cells enriched from blood (not recorded which). The source of these receptors is a woman in her 50s who had recovered from COVID-19.

The V call is TRBV29-1, the J call TRBJ2-1; 7 nucleotides match TRBD1. Germline assignment: CDR1 SQVTM and CDR2 ANQGSEA. V was pared by 6 bases and J by 4 bases, with 9 bases of the junction left unmatched. CDR3 size: 14 residues. The CDR3 loop is CSVPRTGEYNEQFF. CDR3 nucleotide sequence: TGCAGCGTCCCAAGGACAGGCGAATACAATGAGCAGTTCTTC.

V usage is TRBV18 and J usage is TRBJ2-5; unclear D gene. The V gene's germline CDR1 is KGHSH and CDR2 LQKENI. The CDR3 is 12 residues long. The germline V and J ends were trimmed by 2 bases and 4 bases, with 5 bases remaining between them. CDR3 nucleotide sequence: TGTGCCAGCTCACCAGCAGTAGAGACCCAGTACTTC. Its protein product is CASSPAVETQYF.

The V call is TRBV9, the J call TRBJ2-3; the match to TRBD1 covers 8 bases. CDR3 length equals 14 residues. The trim removed 5 bases at V and 0 bases at J, leaving 2 bases unmatched. CDR1 SGDLS and CDR2 YYNGEE come from the germline V gene. CDR3 coding DNA: TGTGCCAGCAGTCGACAGGGGAGCACAGATACGCAGTATTTT. It codes for CASSRQGSTDTQYF.

The chain is built from TRBV6-5 and TRBJ1-5; D uncertain. Trimming removed 4 bases from V and 6 bases from J, with 13 bases in between. The CDR3 runs 14 residues. Germline assignment: CDR1 MNHEY and CDR2 SVGAGI. CDR3 sequence (DNA): TGTGCCAGCAGTTCCGCCCGCTCCGGTCAGCCCCAGCATTTT. It yields the protein CASSSARSGQPQHF.

The V call is TRBV9, the J call TRBJ2-7; weak D call: TRBD2 (5 bases). The germline V gene has CDR1 SGDLS and CDR2 YYNGEE. With 1 base removed from V and 5 bases from J, the gap between germline ends came to 19 bases. The CDR3 length is 16 residues. The CDR3: CASSVPPFGESHEQYF. The DNA for the CDR3 is TGTGCCAGCAGCGTACCCCCGTTTGGGGAGTCCCACGAGCAGTACTTC.

This chain connects TRBV2 to TRBJ1-4; 7 bases agree with TRBD1. Germline values: CDR1 SNHLY, CDR2 FYNNEI. V lost 6 bases and J lost 0; bases outside the gene matches: 4. The CDR3 is 15 amino acids. CDR3 loop: CASSVTGPTNEKLFF. The CDR3 DNA is TGTGCCAGCAGCGTGACAGGGCCAACTAATGAAAAACTGTTTTTT.

The J gene is TRBJ2-2, the V gene TRBV4-1; 11 bases are a match to TRBD2. V trimming: 1 base; J trimming: 5 bases; junction bases outside the gene matches: 0. The germline gives CDR1 MGHRA, CDR2 YSYEKL. The CDR3 is 15 residues long. CDR3 loop: CASSQGLAGTGELFF. Here the CDR3 DNA reads TGCGCCAGCAGCCAAGGACTAGCGGGGACCGGGGAGCTGTTTTTT.

This clone has just one count. J is TRBJ2-7 and V is TRBV11-2; no clear D gene. V shed 5 bases and J shed 6 bases, with 20 bases lying between them. CDR1 is SGHAT and CDR2 is FQNNGV in the germline V gene. The CDR3 sequence is 15 residues long. The CDR3 bases are TGTGCCAGCAGCCTCAGCGTCGTACCTATGGGCGAGCAGTACTTC. It translates to CASSLSVVPMGEQYF. Full variable domain (missing parts from reference TRBV11-2 and TRBJ2-7): EAGVAQSPRYKIIEKRQSVAFWCNPISGHATLYWYQQILGQGPKLLIQFQNNGVVDDSQLPKDRFSAERLKGVDSTLKIQPAKLEDSAVYLCASSLSVVPMGEQYFGPGTRLTVT.

This chain links TRBV19 with TRBJ2-1; D possibly corresponds to TRBD2 (6 bases). V was pared by 3 bases and J by 5 bases, with 17 bases between. The CDR3 totals 16 residues. The germline V gene has CDR1 LNHDA and CDR2 SQIVND (reference sequence). The CDR3 protein is CASSILALRGNNEQFF. The CDR3 DNA sequence: TGTGCCAGTAGTATTCTAGCCTTACGGGGGAACAATGAGCAGTTCTTC.

The genes are TRBV19 and TRBJ1-1; unclear D gene. Trimming cost V 6 bases and J 1 base, with 9 bases left between them. The CDR3 extends over 13 amino acids. The germline V gene encodes CDR1 LNHDA and CDR2 SQIVND (reference sequence). CDR3 in amino acids: CASRPSGNTEAFF. The CDR3 DNA sequence: TGTGCCAGTAGACCTTCAGGGAACACTGAAGCTTTCTTT.

The V and J genes are TRBV2 and TRBJ1-6, with D uncertain. Trimming removed 1 base from V and 5 bases from J, with 12 bases in between. The germline V gene encodes CDR1 SNHLY and CDR2 FYNNEI. The CDR3 runs to 16 residues. CDR3 amino acids: CASSEGRGRNNSPLHF. The DNA for the CDR3 is TGTGCCAGCAGTGAAGGTCGTGGCCGTAATAATTCACCCCTCCACTTT.

The rearrangement links TRBV3-1 (or the pseudogene TRBV3-2) to TRBJ1-1; 7 bases match TRBD1. CDR1 and CDR2 from the germline V gene are LGHDT and YNNKEL (reference sequence). The CDR3 length is 16 residues. J was trimmed by 1 base and V by 4 bases; bases with no gene match: 9. CDR3 nucleotides: TGTGCCAGCAGCCCCTGGCAGGGGGACTCGAACACTGAAGCTTTCTTT. Encoded protein: CASSPWQGDSNTEAFF.

The chain carries TRBV6-2 or TRBV6-3 and TRBJ2-7, with 8 bases fitting TRBD1. In germline, CDR1 is MNHEY, CDR2 SVGEGT. The CDR3 has 14 amino acids. The ends lost 6 bases at V and 4 bases at J; junction bases unmatched: 8. The CDR3 DNA sequence: TGTGCCAGCAGCCCAGGGGGCTTTTCATACGAGCAGTACTTC. Protein product: CASSPGGFSYEQYF.

The chain has TRBV28 and TRBJ2-7, with D possibly being TRBD1 (6 bases). CDR3 length: 15 amino acids. The germline V gene has CDR1 MDHEN and CDR2 SYDVKM. The V gene lost 3 bases and the J gene lost 2 bases, with 14 bases spanning the gap. For the CDR3, the DNA is TGTGCCAGCAGTTTTTTAGAACAGGGAGCCTACGAGCAGTACTTC. Its translation: CASSFLEQGAYEQYF.